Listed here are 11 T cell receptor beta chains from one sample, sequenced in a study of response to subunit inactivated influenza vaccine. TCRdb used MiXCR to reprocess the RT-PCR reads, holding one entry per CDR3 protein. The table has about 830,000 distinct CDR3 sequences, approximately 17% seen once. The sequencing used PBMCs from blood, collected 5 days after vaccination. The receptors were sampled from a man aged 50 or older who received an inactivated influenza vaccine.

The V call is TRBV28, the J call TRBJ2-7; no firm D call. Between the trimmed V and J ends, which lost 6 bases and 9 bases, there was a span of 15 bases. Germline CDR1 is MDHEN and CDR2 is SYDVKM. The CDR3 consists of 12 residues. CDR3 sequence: CASSPTLPGQYF. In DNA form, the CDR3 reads TGTGCCAGCAGCCCGACACTCCCGGGGCAGTACTTC.

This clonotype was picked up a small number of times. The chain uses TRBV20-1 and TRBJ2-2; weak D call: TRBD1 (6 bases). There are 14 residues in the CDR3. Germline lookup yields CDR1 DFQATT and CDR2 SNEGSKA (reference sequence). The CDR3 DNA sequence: TGCAGCGCATATGGGGCAGGGGCCACCGGGGAGCTGTTTTTT. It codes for CSAYGAGATGELFF.

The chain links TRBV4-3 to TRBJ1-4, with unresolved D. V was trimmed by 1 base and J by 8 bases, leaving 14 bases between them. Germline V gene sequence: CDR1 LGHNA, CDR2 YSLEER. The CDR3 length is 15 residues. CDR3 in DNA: TGCGCCAGCAGCCAAGCGCGGGCTTTGGGAGAAAAACTGTTTTTT. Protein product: CASSQARALGEKLFF.

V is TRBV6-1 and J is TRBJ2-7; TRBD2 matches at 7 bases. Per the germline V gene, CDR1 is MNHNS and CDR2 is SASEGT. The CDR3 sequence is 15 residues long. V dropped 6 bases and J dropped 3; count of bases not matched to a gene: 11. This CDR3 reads CASRRQDTGGYEQYF. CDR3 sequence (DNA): TGTGCCAGCAGACGCCAGGACACGGGGGGCTACGAGCAGTACTTC.

DNA for the CDR3: TGTGCCAGCAGCCAAGTTGGGACTAATAATTCACCCCTCCACTTT. Translation: CASSQVGTNNSPLHF. The chain combines TRBV6-1 with TRBJ1-6; D is possibly TRBD1 (5 bases). There are 15 residues in the CDR3. Germline CDR1 reads MNHNS; CDR2 reads SASEGT. Deletions cut 6 bases from V and 5 bases from J, with 14 bases between.

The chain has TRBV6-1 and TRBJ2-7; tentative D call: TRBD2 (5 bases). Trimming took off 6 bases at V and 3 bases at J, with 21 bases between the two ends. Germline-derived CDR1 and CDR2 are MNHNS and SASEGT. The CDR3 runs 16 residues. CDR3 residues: CASRIGPATGNYEQYF. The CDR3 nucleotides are TGTGCCAGCAGGATCGGTCCAGCTACGGGAAACTACGAGCAGTACTTC.

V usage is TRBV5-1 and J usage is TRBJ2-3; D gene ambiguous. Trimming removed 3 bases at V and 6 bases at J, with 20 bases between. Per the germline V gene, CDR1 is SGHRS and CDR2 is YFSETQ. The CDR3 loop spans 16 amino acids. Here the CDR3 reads CASSWAVPQISDTQYF. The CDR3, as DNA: TGCGCCAGCAGCTGGGCCGTTCCCCAGATTTCGGATACGCAGTATTTT.

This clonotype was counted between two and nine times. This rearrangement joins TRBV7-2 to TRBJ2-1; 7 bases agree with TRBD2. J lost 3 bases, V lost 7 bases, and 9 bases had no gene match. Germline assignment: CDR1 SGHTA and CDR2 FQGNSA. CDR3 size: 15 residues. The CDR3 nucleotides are TGTGCCAGCATCCTAGAAGGCGGGAGCTACAATGAGCAGTTCTTC. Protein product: CASILEGGSYNEQFF. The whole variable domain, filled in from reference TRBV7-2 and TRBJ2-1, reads GAGVSQSPSNKVTEKGKDVELRCDPISGHTALYWYRQSLGQGLEFLIYFQGNSAPDKSGLPSDRFSAERTGGSVSTLTIQRTQQEDSAVYLCASILEGGSYNEQFFGPGTRLTVL.

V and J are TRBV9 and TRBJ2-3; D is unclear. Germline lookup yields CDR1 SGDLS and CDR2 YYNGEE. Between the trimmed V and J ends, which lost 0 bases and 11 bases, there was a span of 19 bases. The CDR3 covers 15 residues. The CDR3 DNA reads TGTGCCAGCAGCGTAGGCCCAGGTCTGGCTTCAAGGCAGTATTTT. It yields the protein CASSVGPGLASRQYF.

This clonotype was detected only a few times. The CDR3 sequence: CASSHAGLAGRLDNEQFF. In DNA form, the CDR3 reads TGCGCCAGCAGCCACGCAGGACTAGCGGGAAGACTCGACAATGAGCAGTTCTTC. This chain joins TRBV4-3 and TRBJ2-1, with 12 bases aligning to TRBD2. Germline assignment: CDR1 LGHNA and CDR2 YSLEER. The J segment lost 5 bases and the V segment lost 3 bases, leaving 11 bases of the junction unmatched. This CDR3 comprises 18 residues.

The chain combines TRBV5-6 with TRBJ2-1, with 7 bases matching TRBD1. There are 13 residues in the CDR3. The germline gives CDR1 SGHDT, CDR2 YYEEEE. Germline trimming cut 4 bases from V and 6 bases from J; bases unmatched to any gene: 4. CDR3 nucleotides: TGTGCCAGCAGCACTCCAGGGGGCAATGAGCAGTTCTTC. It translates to CASSTPGGNEQFF.